The 15 T cell receptor beta chains below come from one sample, sequenced in a study of T-cell reconstitution after alpha-beta-depleted transplantation in children. A TCRbeta library incorporating unique molecular identifiers was prepared. TCRdb fed the PCR reads into MiXCR, producing one record per CDR3 protein. Counted here are fewer than 1 million distinct CDR3 sequences, 15% to 20% occurring once; the ten biggest clones make up under 6%. The material was PBMCs, mostly from graft donor cells, obtained 360 days after TCRalphabeta/CD19-depleted stem cell transplant. Every receptor here comes from a male patient between 10 and 17 years old who had a stem cell transplant for acute lymphoblastic leukemia, so the T cells may come from the graft donor.

This chain uses TRBV5-5 with TRBJ2-2, with 7 bases identical to TRBD1. Trimming cost V 3 bases and J 4 bases; bases outside gene matches: 6. Germline V gene lookup returns CDR1 SGHKS and CDR2 YYEKEE (reference sequence). CDR3 length: 15 residues. CDR3 coding DNA: TGTGCCAGCAGCTCTCCGTACAGGGGCACCGGGGAGCTGTTTTTT. It codes for CASSSPYRGTGELFF.

This clonotype has at least ten counts. The chain has TRBV29-1 and TRBJ2-7; D is uncertain. This CDR3 has 11 amino acids. Germline CDR1 SQVTM, CDR2 ANQGSEA. V was clipped by 1 base and J by 0 bases, with 1 base between them. The CDR3 here is CSVEVSYEQYF. CDR3 sequence (DNA): TGCAGCGTTGAAGTCTCCTACGAGCAGTACTTC.

This clonotype has just a few counts. The chain is built from TRBV4-1 and TRBJ2-7; D not certain. Germline lookup yields CDR1 MGHRA and CDR2 YSYEKL. The CDR3 is 13 residues long. Deletions cut 6 bases from V and 2 bases from J, with 11 bases between. The chain's CDR3 is CASSWQLTYEQYF. CDR3 sequence (DNA): TGCGCCAGCAGTTGGCAGCTTACCTACGAGCAGTACTTC.

The V and J genes are TRBV2 and TRBJ2-1; 8 bases fit TRBD2. Trimming removed 6 bases from V and 5 bases from J; junction bases left unmatched: 6. CDR1 is SNHLY and CDR2 is FYNNEI in the germline V gene. The CDR3 sequence is 14 residues long. CDR3 residues: CASRAGTRDNEQFF. For the CDR3, the DNA is TGTGCCAGCAGAGCCGGGACTAGGGACAATGAGCAGTTCTTC.

This clonotype was detected only a few times. The rearrangement links TRBV6-5 to TRBJ2-7, with D possibly being TRBD2 (5 bases). V was trimmed by 2 bases and J by 3 bases, leaving 14 bases between them. In germline, CDR1 is MNHEY, CDR2 SVGAGI. CDR3 length: 15 residues. The CDR3 region has the DNA TGTGCCAGCAGTTACGGTGGTGGACGGGGCTACGAGCAGTACTTC. It yields the protein CASSYGGGRGYEQYF.

The gene calls are TRBV20-1 and TRBJ2-5; TRBD2 matches at 8 bases. Germline CDR1 reads DFQATT; CDR2 reads SNEGSKA (reference sequence). The CDR3 covers 15 residues. V shed 5 bases, J shed 4 bases, and the junction held 12 bases outside the gene matches. The CDR3 here is CSASAGGGRGETQYF. The CDR3 DNA sequence: TGCAGTGCTTCCGCGGGAGGAGGTCGGGGAGAGACCCAGTACTTC.

This chain links TRBV18 with TRBJ2-5; unclear D gene. V lost 0 bases to trimming and J lost 2 bases, with 7 bases between them. The CDR3 contains 14 residues. Germline assignment: CDR1 KGHSH and CDR2 LQKENI. The CDR3 region is CASSPPLQQETQYF. The CDR3 DNA is TGTGCCAGCTCACCACCCCTCCAACAAGAGACCCAGTACTTC.

This chain connects TRBV29-1 to TRBJ1-4; D gene unclear. CDR3 length equals 11 residues. The germline V and J ends were trimmed by 4 bases and 7 bases, with 7 bases remaining between them. CDR1 and CDR2 (germline): SQVTM, ANQGSEA. The CDR3 reads CSVALSEKLFF. The CDR3, as DNA: TGCAGCGTTGCCCTGAGTGAAAAACTGTTTTTT.

V and J are TRBV21-1 and TRBJ2-7; the table's D gene call, TRBD1, was not cross checked with the DNA. TRBV21-1 is termed a pseudogene. The CDR3 runs 11 residues. Written as DNA, the CDR3 is TGTGCCAGCGGGGGAGAGGAAGAGCAGTACTTC. Translated, it gives CASGGEEEQYF.

This clonotype was observed many times. The chain is built from TRBV2 and TRBJ2-1; 11 nucleotides align to TRBD2. Germline CDR1 and CDR2: SNHLY and FYNNEI. V was clipped by 6 bases and J by 8 bases; unmatched bases: 3. This CDR3 comprises 13 residues. CDR3 coding DNA: TGTGCCAGCAGGCTAGCGGGAGGCTATGAGCAGTTCTTC. This gives the protein CASRLAGGYEQFF.

The chain links TRBV25-1 to TRBJ2-1; D is perhaps TRBD1 or TRBD2 (5 bases each). Germline CDR1 is MGHDK and CDR2 is SYGVNS. The CDR3 is made up of 17 amino acids. The V gene lost 7 bases and the J gene lost 1 base, with 20 bases spanning the gap. As DNA, the CDR3 is TGTGCCAGCACCGGGACGGAACGGAGGAGATCCTACAATGAGCAGTTCTTC. This sequence encodes CASTGTERRRSYNEQFF. Full variable domain (remainder filled in from reference TRBV25-1 and TRBJ2-1): EADIYQTPRYLVIGTGKKITLECSQTMGHDKMYWYQQDPGMELHLIHYSYGVNSTEKGDLSSESTVSRIRTEHFPLTLESARPSHTSQYLCASTGTERRRSYNEQFFGPGTRLTVL.

This chain connects TRBV25-1 to TRBJ2-2, with D hard to call. The CDR3 has 12 residues. Looked up from germline, CDR1 is MGHDK and CDR2 is SYGVNS. V was pared by 10 bases and J by 3 bases, with 9 bases between. For the CDR3, the DNA is TGTGCCAAAGCTGGTGACACCGGGGAGCTGTTTTTT. This gives the protein CAKAGDTGELFF.

This rearrangement joins TRBV5-1 to TRBJ2-5; possible D gene TRBD2, 5 bases. V was cut by 4 bases and J by 5 bases, with 15 bases left in between. The CDR3 sequence is 14 residues long. Germline V lookup: CDR1 SGHRS, CDR2 YFSETQ. The CDR3 DNA is TGCGCCAGCAGCATGAGCGGTAGACCCGAGACCCAGTACTTC. Protein: CASSMSGRPETQYF.

The rearrangement uses TRBV6-2 or TRBV6-3 and TRBJ2-3, with 10 nucleotides matching TRBD2. The length of the CDR3 is 15 residues. V gave up 5 bases and J gave up 4 bases; unmatched junction bases: 6. The germline V gene encodes CDR1 MNHEY and CDR2 SVGEGT. The CDR3 DNA reads as TGTGCCAGCAGTCCGGGGACTAGCGCCGCAGATACGCAGTATTTT. Translating it yields CASSPGTSAADTQYF.

This clonotype was counted between two and nine times. CDR3 bases: TGTGCCAGCAGCCCCCGCCCCGGGCAAGGTGGCTACACCTTC. Translation: CASSPRPGQGGYTF. This sequence joins TRBV14 and TRBJ1-2; D unresolved. The CDR3 runs 14 residues. Germline V lookup: CDR1 SGHDN, CDR2 FVKESK. V gave up 4 bases and J gave up 7 bases, with 16 bases separating them. The full variable domain, completed using reference TRBV14 and TRBJ1-2, is EAGVTQFPSHSVIEKGQTVTLRCDPISGHDNLYWYRRVMGKEIKFLLHFVKESKQDESGMPNNRFLAERTGGTYSTLKVQPAELEDSGVYFCASSPRPGQGGYTFGSGTRLTVV.